This entry lists 6 T cell receptor beta chains sequenced from one sample in a study of technical replicates of blood from a handful of donors (dated by TCRdb to between 2016 and 2019). Receptors were amplified or captured by the immunoSEQ multiplex PCR assay. Drawn from immuneACCESS, this table holds only the in-frame rearrangements with V and J called that TCRdb kept. Clones are partly lost; checked studies trace under half to an unresolved V gene and leave the rest unexplained. The sample table holds tens of thousands of clones, of which almost 99% were seen once. Around 0.2% of the sample is taken by the ten largest. Sequenced material: T cells isolated from PBMCs. Receptors were obtained from a human donor in good health.

CDR3 sequence reads: CASSLVQAVTEAFF. In nucleotides, the CDR3 is TGCGCCAGCAGCTTGGTACAGGCTGTCACTGAAGCTTTCTTT. The V call is TRBV5-1, the J call TRBJ1-1, with D possibly matching TRBD1 (5 bases). The CDR3 covers 14 residues. The V end was cut by 0 bases, the J end by 4 bases, with 10 bases between. Germline CDR1 and CDR2: SGHRS and YFSETQ.

This chain joins TRBV7-3 and TRBJ2-2; 9 bases fit TRBD2. From germline, CDR1 is SGHTA and CDR2 FQGTGA. J lost 5 bases, V lost 3 bases, and 7 bases had no gene match. This CDR3 contains 16 residues. The chain's CDR3 is CASSFMTSGGTGELFF. As DNA, the CDR3 is TGTGCCAGCAGCTTTATGACTAGCGGCGGGACCGGGGAGCTGTTTTTT.

This chain uses TRBV6-6 with TRBJ1-1; 7 bases are a match to TRBD1. This CDR3 contains 13 residues. Trimming cost V 7 bases and J 3 bases; bases outside gene matches: 5. Looked up from germline, CDR1 is MNHNY and CDR2 is SVGAGI (reference sequence). CDR3 coding DNA: TGTGCCAGCACCTTCACAGGGGACACTGAAGCTTTCTTT. Amino acid sequence: CASTFTGDTEAFF.

The chain has TRBV10-1 and TRBJ2-7; D call uncertain. The CDR3 consists of 14 residues. In germline, CDR1 is WNHNN, CDR2 SYGVQD (reference sequence). The V end was cut by 8 bases, the J end by 1 base, with 15 bases between. The CDR3 nucleotides read TGCGCCAGCTTTTCTCCGAGGTTTTCCTACGAGCAGTACTTC. The encoded protein is CASFSPRFSYEQYF.

The chain recombines TRBV19 with TRBJ1-5, with no clear D. This CDR3 is built from 16 residues. Germline lookup yields CDR1 LNHDA and CDR2 SQIVND (reference sequence). V shed 3 bases and J shed 4 bases, with 16 bases lying between them. Here the CDR3 reads CASSIVRPPRNQPQHF. In DNA form, the CDR3 reads TGTGCCAGTAGTATTGTCAGGCCTCCCCGGAATCAGCCCCAGCATTTT.

V is TRBV5-6 and J is TRBJ2-7, with 15 bases matching TRBD2. This CDR3 has 16 residues. Trimming cost V 4 bases and J 4 bases; bases outside gene matches: 6. Germline V gene data show CDR1 as SGHDT and CDR2 as YYEEEE. CDR3 DNA sequence: TGTGCCAGCAGCCGAGGACTAGCGGGAGGGCAATACGAGCAGTACTTC. Translating it yields CASSRGLAGGQYEQYF. Drawing the rest from reference TRBV5-6 and TRBJ2-7, the complete variable domain is DAGVTQSPTHLIKTRGQQVTLRCSPKSGHDTVSWYQQALGQGPQFIFQYYEEEERQRGNFPDRFSGHQFPNYSSELNVNALLLGDSALYLCASSRGLAGGQYEQYFGPGTRLTVT.